The 32 T cell receptor beta chains reported below all come from one sample, sequenced in a study of cytomegalovirus exposure and HLA in healthy donors. PCR employed 60 Vbeta and 13 Jbeta primers. Produced via immunoSEQ multiplex PCR; TCRdb's table is partial and in-frame only. The data hold about 150,000 clones, with about 80% observed a single time. Material for sequencing was PBMCs. The receptors come from a woman aged 25 to 39 in good health and CMV-seropositive.

V and J are TRBV14 and TRBJ2-3; D perhaps matches TRBD2 (6 bases). Germline V lookup: CDR1 SGHDN, CDR2 FVKESK. This CDR3 is 12 amino acids long. Trimming cost V 4 bases and J 5 bases, with 7 bases left between them. Written as DNA, the CDR3 is TGTGCCAGCAGCCTGGGGGGAGATACGCAGTATTTT. Residues: CASSLGGDTQYF.

This clone was detected only once. The J gene is TRBJ2-6, the V gene TRBV25-1; no clear D gene. The CDR3 consists of 15 residues. Germline V gives CDR1 MGHDK, CDR2 SYGVNS. V was shortened by 4 bases and J by 0 bases, with 7 bases between the two germline ends. The CDR3 nucleotides are TGTGCCAGCAGTGCAGGAAGCTCTGGGGCCAACGTCCTGACTTTC. Amino acids: CASSAGSSGANVLTF.

The chain has TRBV10-3 and TRBJ2-5; TRBD2 matches at 11 bases. The trim removed 10 bases at V and 5 bases at J, leaving 6 bases unmatched. Germline values: CDR1 ENHRY, CDR2 SYGVKD. The CDR3 consists of 13 residues. The CDR3 bases are TGTGCCACCCGACTAGCGGGAATGGAGACCCAGTACTTC. Protein sequence: CATRLAGMETQYF.

V and J are TRBV27 and TRBJ1-1, with TRBD1 matching over 9 bases. The CDR3 sequence is 14 residues long. V shed 5 bases and J 1 base; nucleotides not matched to a gene: 2. Looked up from germline, CDR1 is MNHEY and CDR2 is SMNVEV (reference sequence). CDR3 sequence: CASSKDRGNTEAFF. CDR3 DNA: TGTGCCAGCAGTAAGGACAGGGGGAACACTGAAGCTTTCTTT.

The J gene is TRBJ2-7, the V gene TRBV30; D uncertain. The CDR3 totals 14 residues. Trimming pared 3 bases from V and 0 bases from J, leaving 12 bases between. Germline CDR1 GTSNPN, CDR2 SVGIG (reference sequence). The CDR3, as DNA: TGTGCCTGGAGACTGATGCCAGGCTCCTACGAGCAGTACTTC. As protein: CAWRLMPGSYEQYF.

The CDR3 spells CASSQAPGTGASPLHF. The CDR3 bases are TGCGCCAGCAGCCAGGCTCCCGGGACAGGGGCTTCACCCCTCCACTTT. This chain joins TRBV4-3 and TRBJ1-6; TRBD1 aligns across 10 bases. J gave up 9 bases and V 3 bases, and 8 bases lay outside the gene matches. The germline V gene encodes CDR1 LGHNA and CDR2 YSLEER. This CDR3 has 16 residues.

The chain recombines TRBV5-1 with TRBJ2-7; 10 bases are a match to TRBD2. The V and J ends lost 4 bases and 6 bases, in that order; junction bases with no gene match: 7. Germline V gene sequence: CDR1 SGHRS, CDR2 YFSETQ. The CDR3 has 14 residues. The CDR3 reads CASSRSGGAVEQYF. The CDR3 DNA follows: TGCGCCAGCAGCAGGAGCGGGGGGGCTGTCGAGCAGTACTTC.

The V gene is TRBV5-4, the J gene TRBJ2-1; TRBD2 agrees at 11 bases. Germline-derived CDR1 and CDR2 are SGHNT and YYREEE (reference sequence). The CDR3 contains 18 residues. Losses at the gene ends were 0 bases for V and 0 bases for J; bases not matched to a gene: 5. The CDR3 region is CASSLEGLAVLSYNEQFF. For the CDR3, the DNA is TGTGCCAGCAGCTTGGAGGGACTAGCGGTACTCTCCTACAATGAGCAGTTCTTC.

The count of this clone is one. The chain carries TRBV10-2 and TRBJ1-4; TRBD1 matches 7 bases. CDR1 is WSHSY and CDR2 is SAAADI in the germline V gene. The junction had 11 bases not matched to a gene; V was cut back by 6 bases and J by 4 bases. The CDR3 spans 16 residues. CDR3 residues: CASSEAETGHNEKLFF. The CDR3, as DNA: TGCGCCAGCAGCGAAGCCGAGACAGGGCATAATGAAAAACTGTTTTTT.

This clone was seen a handful of times. The J gene is TRBJ2-3, the V gene TRBV10-2; 10 bases line up with TRBD2. Germline V gene lookup returns CDR1 WSHSY and CDR2 SAAADI. With 8 bases clipped from V and 0 bases from J, the junction kept 17 bases outside the gene matches. The CDR3 is 19 amino acids. DNA for the CDR3: TGCGCCAGCCTAACTTTAGCGGGAGGCCGTCCCTCTAGCACAGATACGCAGTATTTT. It translates to CASLTLAGGRPSSTDTQYF.

This sequence joins TRBV9 and TRBJ2-2; 13 nucleotides agree with TRBD2. The J segment lost 6 bases and the V segment lost 7 bases, leaving 12 bases of the junction unmatched. This CDR3 is 17 amino acids long. In germline, CDR1 is SGDLS, CDR2 YYNGEE. The CDR3 DNA sequence: TGTGCCAGCTCAATAGGAGGACTAGCGGGAGTTTCCGGGGAGCTGTTTTTT. This encodes CASSIGGLAGVSGELFF.

The chain employs TRBV27 and TRBJ2-7, with 8 bases matching TRBD1. This CDR3 is 17 amino acids long. V gave up 6 bases and J gave up 3 bases; unmatched junction bases: 16. CDR1 is MNHEY, CDR2 SMNVEV, per germline (reference sequence). The CDR3 bases are TGTGCCAGCAGCAAACTAGCCTCCGGGACAGGTGTCTACGAGCAGTACTTC. It yields the protein CASSKLASGTGVYEQYF.

The rearrangement joins TRBV20-1 to TRBJ1-2, with D uncertain. The germline CDR1 and CDR2 sequences are DFQATT and SNEGSKA (reference sequence). This CDR3 has 10 amino acids. V lost 4 bases and J lost 8, with 8 bases in between. The CDR3: CSAKEGGYTF. The CDR3 nucleotides are TGCAGTGCTAAGGAGGGAGGCTACACCTTC.

The chain uses TRBV4-2 and TRBJ1-5, with TRBD1 as a possible D gene (5 bases). CDR1 and CDR2 from the germline V gene are LGHNA and YNFKEQ. The CDR3 is made up of 16 amino acids. The V end lost 1 base, the J end lost 3 bases, and 13 bases lay between the germline ends. DNA of the CDR3: TGTGCCAGCAGCCAAGTGTCAGGGAATAACAATCAGCCCCAGCATTTT. Its translation: CASSQVSGNNNQPQHF.

The gene calls are TRBV6-1 and TRBJ2-3; D is possibly TRBD2 (6 bases). This CDR3 comprises 13 residues. V lost 8 bases, J lost 2 bases, and 11 bases lay in between. Germline CDR1 reads MNHNS; CDR2 reads SASEGT. CDR3 nucleotide sequence: TGTGCCAGCCGGCGGGACTTCACAGATACGCAGTATTTT. Translation gives CASRRDFTDTQYF.

The chain has TRBV27 and TRBJ2-2; TRBD2 matches 9 bases. This CDR3 has 16 residues. Trimming cost V 1 base and J 6 bases; bases outside gene matches: 6. Germline V gene sequence: CDR1 MNHEY, CDR2 SMNVEV (reference sequence). This chain's CDR3 is CASSLLTSGGAGELFF. The CDR3 coding sequence is TGTGCCAGCAGTTTATTGACTAGCGGAGGGGCCGGGGAGCTGTTTTTT.

This chain joins TRBV10-2 and TRBJ1-2; TRBD1 agrees at 7 bases. With 5 bases clipped from V and 4 bases from J, the junction kept 7 bases outside the gene matches. Germline values: CDR1 WSHSY, CDR2 SAAADI. CDR3 length: 14 amino acids. The CDR3 bases are TGCGCCAGCAGTCAGCAGGGACAGTCCTATGGCTACACCTTC. Translated: CASSQQGQSYGYTF.

This chain uses TRBV11-3 with TRBJ2-3, with a possible D match to TRBD2 (7 bases). The CDR3 runs to 19 residues. The germline gives CDR1 SGHNT, CDR2 YENEEA. Deletions cut 0 bases from V and 1 base from J, with 20 bases between. In DNA form, the CDR3 reads TGTGCCAGCAGCTTAGACCCAGGATGGGGGGGGCTCGGCACAGATACGCAGTATTTT. Amino acids: CASSLDPGWGGLGTDTQYF.

This chain joins TRBV7-2 and TRBJ2-5; 9 nucleotides match TRBD1. V trimming: 8 bases; J trimming: 5 bases; junction bases outside the gene matches: 9. CDR3 length: 14 amino acids. Germline CDR1 SGHTA, CDR2 FQGNSA. The CDR3 region has the DNA TGTGCCAGCGGGACAGGGACCTACGAGGAGACCCAGTACTTC. Encoded protein: CASGTGTYEETQYF.

This CDR3 reads CASSSQYSNQPQHF. The CDR3 DNA reads TGTGCCAGTAGTAGTCAGTATAGCAATCAGCCCCAGCATTTT. V and J are TRBV19 and TRBJ1-5; the D is unclear. Germline-derived CDR1 and CDR2 are LNHDA and SQIVND (reference sequence). V dropped 4 bases and J dropped 0 bases, with 7 bases sitting between them. CDR3 length: 14 amino acids.

The V gene is TRBV19, the J gene TRBJ1-5; TRBD1 agrees at 9 bases. CDR1 is LNHDA and CDR2 is SQIVND in the germline V gene (reference sequence). V gave up 7 bases and J gave up 3 bases; unmatched junction bases: 10. The CDR3 length is 16 residues. The CDR3 DNA is TGTGCCAGTACCCGGGACAGGGAAGGGGACAATCAGCCCCAGCATTTT. Its translation: CASTRDREGDNQPQHF.

V is TRBV5-1 and J is TRBJ2-7, with D perhaps matching TRBD1 (7 bases). V lost 7 bases, J lost 4 bases, and 18 bases lay in between. In germline, CDR1 is SGHRS, CDR2 YFSETQ. The CDR3 runs to 14 residues. The CDR3 DNA is TGCGCCAGCGGCTCTCAGGGGGGCGGATACGAGCAGTACTTC. Its translation: CASGSQGGGYEQYF.

The chain is built from TRBV4-1 and TRBJ2-7, with TRBD2 matching over 7 bases. Germline V CDR1 and CDR2: MGHRA, YSYEKL. V shed 1 base, J shed 0 bases, and the junction held 6 bases outside the gene matches. CDR3 length equals 16 residues. CDR3: CASSQVGGTRSYEQYF. DNA of the CDR3: TGCGCCAGCAGCCAAGTCGGGGGGACGCGCTCCTACGAGCAGTACTTC.

This chain uses TRBV30 with TRBJ1-1; no firm D call. In germline, CDR1 is GTSNPN, CDR2 SVGIG (reference sequence). The CDR3 contains 12 residues. Between the trimmed V and J ends, which lost 0 bases and 3 bases, there was a span of 5 bases. For the CDR3, the DNA is TGTGCCTGGAGTGTAGAGGACACTGAAGCTTTCTTT. Residues: CAWSVEDTEAFF.

This clone was observed a few times. The chain links TRBV30 to TRBJ2-7; TRBD1 agrees at 7 bases. The CDR3 consists of 15 residues. V shed 2 bases and J 7 bases; nucleotides not matched to a gene: 14. Germline V gene sequence: CDR1 GTSNPN, CDR2 SVGIG (reference sequence). In DNA, the CDR3 is TGTGCCTGGAGTCCCCCGGCAGGGGGTACCTCAGAGCAGTACTTC. It codes for CAWSPPAGGTSEQYF.

The genes are TRBV5-1 and TRBJ2-3; D remains unclear. Germline V gene sequence: CDR1 SGHRS, CDR2 YFSETQ. The ends were cut back, 0 bases at V and 2 bases at J, with 13 bases in the middle. The CDR3 covers 16 residues. CDR3 coding DNA: TGCGCCAGCAGCTTGGGACTTCAAGCTGACACAGATACGCAGTATTTT. Its protein product is CASSLGLQADTDTQYF. Using reference TRBV5-1 and TRBJ2-3 for the parts outside the CDR3, the full variable domain is KAGVTQTPRYLIKTRGQQVTLSCSPISGHRSVSWYQQTPGQGLQFLFEYFSETQRNKGNFPGRFSGRQFSNSRSEMNVSTLELGDSALYLCASSLGLQADTDTQYFGPGTRLTVL.

CDR3 sequence (DNA): TGTGCCAGCAGCCCGGGACAGGGTTTGGGAGGGGATGGCTACACCTTC. Translated, it gives CASSPGQGLGGDGYTF. This rearrangement joins TRBV5-8 to TRBJ1-2; 9 bases are a match to TRBD1. Germline-derived CDR1 and CDR2 are SGHTS and YDEGEE. J lost 6 bases, V lost 4 bases, and 13 bases had no gene match. This CDR3 has 16 amino acids.

The genes are TRBV28 and TRBJ2-6, with D uncertain. CDR3 length: 17 amino acids. V lost 1 base and J lost 0, with 10 bases in between. CDR1 and CDR2 from the germline V gene are MDHEN and SYDVKM. The CDR3 sequence is CASSLSRMSSGANVLTF. In DNA form, the CDR3 reads TGTGCCAGCAGTTTATCCAGGATGAGCTCTGGGGCCAACGTCCTGACTTTC.

The chain joins TRBV27 to TRBJ2-5, with a tentative D call TRBD1 (6 bases). The CDR3 is made up of 15 amino acids. Trimming took off 2 bases at V and 4 bases at J, with 14 bases between the two ends. CDR1 MNHEY and CDR2 SMNVEV come from the germline V gene (reference sequence). In DNA form, the CDR3 reads TGTGCCAGCAGTTTAGACACAGGGCCGGGAGAGACCCAGTACTTC. It yields the protein CASSLDTGPGETQYF.

V gene TRBV6-4 combines with J gene TRBJ2-1; a possible D gene is TRBD2 (5 bases). CDR1 and CDR2 from the germline V gene are MRHNA and SNTAGT. Trimming stripped 5 bases from V and 6 bases from J, with 11 bases between. CDR3 size: 13 residues. CDR3 amino acids: CASSRGITNEQFF. The CDR3 DNA sequence: TGTGCCAGCAGTAGAGGGATTACCAATGAGCAGTTCTTC.

In the case of this clone: One end of the junction does not line up with germline, which may come from a read error. At the DNA level, this CDR3 is encoded by other sequences in the same sample as well. J is TRBJ2-3 and V is TRBV5-1, with TRBD2 matching over 7 bases. Germline V gives CDR1 SGHRS, CDR2 YFSETQ. CDR3 length: 14 amino acids. In nucleotides, the CDR3 is TGTGCCAGCAGTGTGACTAGCCCCACAGATACGCAGTATTTT. Its translation is CASSVTSPTDTQYF.

V gene TRBV6-1 combines with J gene TRBJ1-4; possibly TRBD1 for D (6 bases). V lost 7 bases and J 7 bases, leaving 13 bases between the germline ends. The germline gives CDR1 MNHNS, CDR2 SASEGT. The CDR3 covers 13 residues. In DNA form, the CDR3 reads TGTGCCAGCAAGCGGGGGGCGGGTGAAAAACTGTTTTTT. Translation gives CASKRGAGEKLFF.